This T cell receptor (beta chain) was observed in a study of shared clonotypes between healthy human individuals. Only CD45RO-negative cells positively selected for CCR7 counted as naive CD8 cells, so terminally differentiated effector memory CD45RA+ cells were excluded. Produced via immunoSEQ multiplex PCR; TCRdb's table is partial and in-frame only. Of under 1 million clones detected, nearly 95% appear once; the ten largest clones hold 24%. The sequenced sample consisted of naive CD8+ T cells sorted from blood. This receptor was obtained from a young man in good health.

The CDR3 nucleotides are TGTGCCAGCTCGCCCGAGGGAGGACGCCACGAGCAGTACTTC. It is translated as CASSPEGGRHEQYF. This chain connects TRBV28 to TRBJ2-7; the D gene is possibly TRBD2 (6 bases). CDR3 length: 14 amino acids. Germline V lookup: CDR1 MDHEN, CDR2 SYDVKM. Trimming took 8 bases from V and 5 from J, leaving 19 bases between them.